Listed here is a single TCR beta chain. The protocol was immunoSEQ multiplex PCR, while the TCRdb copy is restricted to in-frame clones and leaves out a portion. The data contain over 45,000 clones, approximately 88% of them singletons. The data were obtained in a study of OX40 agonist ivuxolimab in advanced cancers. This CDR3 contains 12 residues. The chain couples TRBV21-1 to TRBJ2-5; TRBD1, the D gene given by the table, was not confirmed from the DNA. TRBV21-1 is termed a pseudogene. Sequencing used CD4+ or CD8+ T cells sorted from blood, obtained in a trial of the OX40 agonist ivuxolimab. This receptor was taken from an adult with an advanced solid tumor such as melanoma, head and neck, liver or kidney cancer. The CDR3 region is CASSTEPETQYF. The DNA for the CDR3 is TGTGCCAGCAGTACAGAGCCAGAGACCCAGTACTTC.